This is a list of T cell receptor beta chains from one sample in a study. Using its own MiXCR run on the 5' RACE reads, TCRdb lists one record per CDR3 protein. The sample lists roughly 56,000 distinct CDR3 sequences, almost 30% seen once, with approximately 2.2% in the top ten. The sequenced sample consisted of tumor-infiltrating naive CD4+ T cells sorted from the breast tumor. Receptors were obtained from a female donor with breast cancer. CDR3s include the opening cysteine and the closing phenylalanine or tryptophan. Fields, in order: D gene, J gene, V gene, clone size, CDR3 protein, CDR3 DNA. A D gene is named only where the DNA matches it firmly. Size tells how often a clone was seen (once, few, many) or the class of an expanded clone, and some rows leave it out.

.	TRBJ2-1	TRBV6-1	.	CASRIDGGAEQFF	TGTGCCAGCAGGATAGACGGAGGGGCTGAGCAGTTCTTC
TRBD2	TRBJ2-7	TRBV4-2	.	CASSQDTLAGGPSSYEQYF	TGTGCCAGCAGCCAAGATACGCTAGCGGGAGGGCCGAGCTCCTACGAGCAGTACTTC
TRBD1	TRBJ1-1	TRBV12-3/TRBV12-4	many	CASSPSGQENTEAFF	TGTGCCAGCAGTCCCTCGGGACAGGAAAACACTGAAGCTTTCTTT
TRBD2	TRBJ2-1	TRBV29-1	few	CSVSTSGTYNEQFF	TGCAGCGTTTCCACTAGCGGGACCTACAATGAGCAGTTCTTC
TRBD1	TRBJ1-4	TRBV12-3/TRBV12-4	.	CASSHGQVDEKLFF	TGTGCCAGCAGCCACGGACAGGTGGATGAAAAACTGTTTTTT
.	TRBJ2-5	TRBV5-6	few	CASSQWVQETQYF	TGTGCCAGCAGCCAGTGGGTCCAAGAGACCCAGTACTTC
.	TRBJ2-2	TRBV29-1	.	CSIGRGRDTGELFF	TGCAGCATTGGGAGGGGGCGCGACACCGGGGAGCTGTTTTTT
.	TRBJ2-1	TRBV12-3/TRBV12-4	.	CASSSGQGTLREQFF	TGTGCCAGCAGTTCCGGTCAGGGGACCTTGAGGGAGCAGTTCTTC
TRBD2	TRBJ2-1	TRBV6-1	few	CASSEARLAGNEQFF	TGTGCCAGCAGTGAAGCACGACTAGCGGGAAATGAGCAGTTCTTC
TRBD1	TRBJ2-7	TRBV27	many	CASSLGGTVYYEQYF	TGTGCCAGCAGTTTAGGTGGGACAGTCTACTACGAGCAGTACTTC
.	TRBJ2-7	TRBV7-2	few	CASSSRPVNYEQYF	TGTGCCAGCAGCTCACGACCCGTGAACTACGAGCAGTACTTC
.	TRBJ1-6	TRBV7-2	many	CASSLLSSYSPLHF	TGTGCCAGCAGCTTGTTAAGTAGTTATTCACCCCTCCACTTT
.	TRBJ1-2	TRBV12-3/TRBV12-4	.	CASTLTGSQGYTF	TGTGCCAGCACCCTGACAGGTTCGCAGGGCTACACCTTC
TRBD2	TRBJ2-2	TRBV7-9	many	CASIVLAGPPTGELFF	TGTGCCAGCATCGTTCTAGCGGGTCCCCCCACCGGGGAGCTGTTTTTT
.	TRBJ1-1	TRBV7-2	many	CASSLYSGEAFF	TGTGCCAGCAGCTTATATTCAGGGGAAGCTTTCTTT
.	TRBJ1-5	TRBV20-1	few	CSASRAFGPQHF	TGCAGTGCTAGCCGGGCCTTCGGGCCCCAGCATTTT
.	TRBJ2-4	TRBV29-1	few	CSAGEGVGNIQYF	TGCAGCGCGGGCGAGGGGGTTGGAAACATTCAGTACTTC
.	TRBJ2-4	TRBV13	few	CASSLSRQAADF	TGTGCCAGCAGCTTATCAAGACAGGCTGCGGACTTC
.	TRBJ1-1	TRBV20-1	.	CSADQTREGTEAFF	TGCAGTGCAGACCAGACCCGGGAGGGCACTGAAGCTTTCTTT
.	TRBJ2-2	TRBV7-3	.	CASSFGGELFF	TGTGCCAGCAGCTTCGGCGGGGAGCTGTTTTTT
.	TRBJ2-6	TRBV5-1	.	CASRDSSGANVLTF	TGCGCCAGCAGGGACAGCTCTGGGGCCAACGTCCTGACTTTC
.	TRBJ2-1	TRBV20-1	.	CSASSPGVYNEQFF	TGCAGTGCCAGCTCCCCGGGAGTCTACAATGAGCAGTTCTTC
TRBD2	TRBJ2-7	TRBV3-1	.	CASSQELGGRAYEQYF	TGTGCCAGCAGCCAAGAACTGGGCGGGAGGGCCTACGAGCAGTACTTC
.	TRBJ2-3	TRBV7-2	.	CAIGLSTDTQYF	TGTGCTATCGGACTTTCTACGGATACGCAGTATTTT
.	TRBJ1-4	TRBV6-5	many	CASGGGATNEKLFF	TGTGCCAGCGGAGGGGGAGCAACTAATGAAAAACTGTTTTTT
.	TRBJ2-7	TRBV25-1	many	CASSAKYEQYF	TGTGCCAGCAGTGCCAAGTACGAGCAGTACTTC
.	TRBJ2-6	TRBV6-5	few	CASSSTPGANVLTF	TGTGCCAGCAGCTCAACCCCCGGGGCCAACGTCCTGACTTTC
.	TRBJ1-3	TRBV12-3/TRBV12-4	many	CASSLRQGFGNTIYF	TGTGCCAGCAGTTTAAGGCAGGGGTTTGGAAACACCATATATTTT
.	TRBJ2-7	TRBV7-2	.	CASSPGRTLGVEQYF	TGTGCCAGCAGCCCGGGACGGACATTAGGAGTGGAGCAGTACTTC
.	TRBJ2-2	TRBV20-1	.	CSASSPFSTGELFF	TGCAGTGCTAGTAGCCCCTTCTCCACCGGGGAGCTGTTTTTT
.	TRBJ1-2	TRBV9	.	CASSVEGGYGYTF	TGTGCCAGCAGCGTAGAAGGGGGCTATGGCTACACCTTC
TRBD1	TRBJ2-3	TRBV7-9	.	CASSLEAGGASDTQYF	TGTGCCAGCAGCTTAGAGGCAGGGGGCGCGTCGGATACGCAGTATTTT
TRBD2	TRBJ2-3	TRBV4-1	.	CASSQDWGTSRHF	TGCGCCAGCAGCCAAGATTGGGGGACTAGTCGGCATTTT
.	TRBJ2-7	TRBV4-2	many	CASSQGQLIGEQYF	TGTGCCAGCAGCCAAGGGCAGTTGATAGGCGAGCAGTACTTC
.	TRBJ2-1	TRBV7-2	few	CASRFGVRHEQFF	TGTGCCAGCAGGTTTGGGGTTAGACATGAGCAGTTCTTC
.	TRBJ1-5	TRBV6-1	many	CASRGDNQPQHF	TGTGCCAGCAGAGGTGACAATCAGCCCCAGCATTTT
TRBD2	TRBJ2-1	TRBV6-5	.	CASSGLAGIEEQFF	TGTGCCAGCAGCGGACTAGCGGGAATCGAGGAGCAGTTCTTC
.	TRBJ2-3	TRBV7-3	many	CASSRDHRTDTQYF	TGTGCCAGCAGCCGGGACCACCGCACAGATACGCAGTATTTT
TRBD1	TRBJ2-1	TRBV6-9	.	CASTDEGAAPYNEQFF	TGTGCCAGCACCGACGAGGGGGCAGCGCCCTACAATGAGCAGTTCTTC
.	TRBJ2-7	TRBV5-1	.	CASSLDDTSPYEQYF	TGCGCCAGCAGCTTGGATGACACAAGCCCCTACGAGCAGTACTTC
.	TRBJ2-3	TRBV20-1	few	CSARGAIEIADTQYF	TGCAGTGCTAGGGGAGCCATCGAAATAGCAGATACGCAGTATTTT
.	TRBJ2-1	TRBV20-1	.	CSAGGIDYNEQFF	TGCAGTGCTGGGGGAATTGACTACAATGAGCAGTTCTTC
TRBD1	TRBJ1-4	TRBV4-3	once	CASSQVGTANEKLFF	TGCGCCAGCAGCCAAGTAGGGACAGCTAATGAAAAACTGTTTTTT
.	TRBJ1-1	TRBV11-3	few	CASSPNQGGEAFF	TGTGCCAGCAGCCCGAACCAGGGCGGTGAAGCTTTCTTT
TRBD1	TRBJ2-3	TRBV28	.	CASSPVTGGVSTDTQYF	TGTGCCAGCAGTCCAGTCACAGGGGGCGTTAGCACAGATACGCAGTATTTT
.	TRBJ2-5	TRBV7-9	few	CASSLSGSETQYF	TGTGCCAGCAGCTTAAGTGGGAGTGAGACCCAGTACTTC
TRBD2	TRBJ2-3	TRBV5-1	.	CASSLTLAGGPDTQYF	TGCGCCAGCAGCTTGACACTAGCGGGGGGGCCGGATACGCAGTATTTT
TRBD1	TRBJ1-2	TRBV2	.	CASTRTGLGYGYTF	TGTGCCAGCACTAGGACAGGGCTCGGCTATGGCTACACCTTC
.	TRBJ2-1	TRBV5-1	many	CASSLSQGGNEQFF	TGCGCCAGCAGCTTGAGTCAGGGGGGGAATGAGCAGTTCTTC
TRBD2	TRBJ2-7	TRBV20-1	once	CSARPQLAGAEQYF	TGCAGTGCTAGGCCTCAGCTAGCGGGAGCCGAGCAGTACTTC
TRBD1	TRBJ2-3	TRBV20-1	few	CSAAGDRGTDTQYF	TGCAGTGCCGCCGGGGACAGGGGGACAGATACGCAGTATTTT
TRBD1	TRBJ2-5	TRBV13	.	CASSHGTGVQTQYF	TGTGCCAGCAGCCATGGGACAGGCGTACAGACCCAGTACTTC
.	TRBJ2-7	TRBV28	.	CASSLTGPGIYEQYF	TGTGCCAGCAGTTTAACAGGCCCGGGGATTTACGAGCAGTACTTC
.	TRBJ2-2	TRBV7-2	.	CAGRSGTATGELFF	TGTGCCGGCAGAAGCGGGACAGCTACCGGGGAGCTGTTTTTT
TRBD2	TRBJ2-1	TRBV7-2	few	CASSLSSAGAYNEQFF	TGTGCCAGCAGCTTATCATCAGCGGGAGCCTACAATGAGCAGTTCTTC
TRBD1	TRBJ1-4	TRBV12-3/TRBV12-4	.	CASSLAGTEELFF	TGTGCCAGCAGTTTAGCCGGGACAGAGGAACTGTTTTTT
.	TRBJ2-6	TRBV30	few	CAWSLGAGSGANVLTF	TGTGCCTGGAGTTTGGGGGCTGGGTCTGGGGCCAACGTCCTGACTTTC
.	TRBJ2-5	TRBV12-3/TRBV12-4	.	CASSLSGKEETQYF	TGTGCCAGCAGTTTATCAGGGAAGGAAGAGACCCAGTACTTC
.	TRBJ2-5	TRBV6-1	many	CASSELAGGVETQYF	TGTGCCAGCAGTGAACTGGCGGGTGGCGTTGAGACCCAGTACTTC